This T cell receptor (beta chain) is drawn from a study of cytomegalovirus exposure and HLA in healthy donors. The repertoire was sequenced with immunoSEQ multiplex PCR; TCRdb's copy has only in-frame clones and lacks some. The sample comprises about 140,000 clones, about 80% of which are singletons, and roughly 27% rests with the top ten. This CDR3 has 15 amino acids. Sequencing was carried out using PBMCs. The TCR sequence derives from a man aged 25-45 years in good health and CMV-seropositive. This chain joins TRBV1 and TRBJ1-5. TRBV1 is described as a pseudogene. CDR3 coding DNA: TGCACCAGCAGTCACCGGACTCCGAGCAATCAGCCCCAGCATTTT. This encodes CTSSHRTPSNQPQHF.